The table lists the clone carrying this T cell receptor beta chain with a few counts. The data were obtained in a study of blood T cell repertoires in COVID-19. On the study more broadly: Samples representing acute and convalescent COVID-19 were sourced from the United States, Italy and Spain. PBMCs, B-cell-depleted T cells, or T cells were the source of the cDNA or gDNA that made up the material.

Authors' data handling: Amplification of reference gene primers provided the estimated nucleated cell counts. Produced via immunoSEQ multiplex PCR; TCRdb's table is partial and in-frame only. V, J and clone size are those of that table, while D and trimming were read from the DNA. The repertoire holds hundreds of thousands of clones, with roughly 80% as singletons. This CDR3 region has 15 residues. The J segment lost 7 bases and the V segment lost 4 bases, leaving 13 bases of the junction unmatched. The germline V gene encodes CDR1 SGHRS and CDR2 YFSETQ. Sequenced: peripheral blood. This receptor was taken from an elderly woman with acute or convalescent COVID-19. The chain has TRBV5-1 and TRBJ2-7; TRBD2 agrees at 8 bases. Here the CDR3 DNA reads TGCGCCAGCAGCCAAGGACTAGGGACTAGTGGGGAGCAGTACTTC. This gives the protein CASSQGLGTSGEQYF. The complete variable domain, with remaining parts taken from reference TRBV5-1 and TRBJ2-7, reads KAGVTQTPRYLIKTRGQQVTLSCSPISGHRSVSWYQQTPGQGLQFLFEYFSETQRNKGNFPGRFSGRQFSNSRSEMNVSTLELGDSALYLCASSQGLGTSGEQYFGPGTRLTVT.